Listed here are 3 T cell receptor beta chains from one sample, sequenced in a study of shared clonotypes between healthy human individuals. Measured with immunoSEQ multiplex PCR; TCRdb has only the in-frame clones, and not every one. The table shows about 1.1 million clones, with about 80% occurring only once. Specimen: memory CD4+ T cells from PBMCs. Subset indicated: CD45RA-negative fraction. The receptors here all came from a man between 18 and 35 years old in good health. Some clones in this sample may be carry-over from other donors' samples.

The V gene is TRBV20-1, the J gene TRBJ1-1, with D possibly TRBD1 on 5 matching bases. The V gene's germline CDR1 is DFQATT and CDR2 SNEGSKA (reference sequence). The CDR3 totals 11 residues. In DNA, the CDR3 is TGCACGGGGGGAGGGTACACTGAAGCTTTCTTT. Protein product: CTGGGYTEAFF.

The V gene is TRBV18, the J gene TRBJ1-1, with a tentative D call TRBD1 (5 bases). Between the trimmed V and J ends, which lost 3 bases and 6 bases, there was a span of 17 bases. Germline loops: CDR1 KGHSH, CDR2 LQKENI. The CDR3 runs to 15 residues. The CDR3, as DNA: TGTGCCAGCTCACCGTTCTCGGGCAGGGCCCCTGAAGCTTTCTTT. Translated, it gives CASSPFSGRAPEAFF.

The chain uses TRBV11-1 and TRBJ2-7, with D unresolved. Germline values: CDR1 SGHAT, CDR2 FQDESV (reference sequence). V gave up 1 base and J gave up 2 bases, with 15 bases separating them. There are 16 residues in the CDR3. CDR3 sequence: CASSLGAGLSAYEQYF. The CDR3, as DNA: TGTGCCAGCAGCTTAGGAGCCGGGCTGAGCGCCTACGAGCAGTACTTC.